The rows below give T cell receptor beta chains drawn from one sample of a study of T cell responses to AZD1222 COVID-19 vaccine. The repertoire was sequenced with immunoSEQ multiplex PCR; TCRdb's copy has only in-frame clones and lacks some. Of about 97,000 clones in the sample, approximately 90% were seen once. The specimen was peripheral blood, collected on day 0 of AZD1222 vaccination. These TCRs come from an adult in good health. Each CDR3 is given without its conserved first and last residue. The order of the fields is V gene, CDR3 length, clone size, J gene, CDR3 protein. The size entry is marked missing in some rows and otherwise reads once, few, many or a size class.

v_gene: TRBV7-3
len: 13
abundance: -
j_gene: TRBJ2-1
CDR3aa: ASSTGTGEINEQF

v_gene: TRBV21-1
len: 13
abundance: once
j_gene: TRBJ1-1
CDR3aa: ASSNLWVGDTEAF

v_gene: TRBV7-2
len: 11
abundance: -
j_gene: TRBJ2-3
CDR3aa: ASGRSYTDTQY

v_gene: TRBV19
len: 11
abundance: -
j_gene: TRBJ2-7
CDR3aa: ASKDLNSYEQY

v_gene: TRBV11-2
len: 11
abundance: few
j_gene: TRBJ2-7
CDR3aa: ASSPPGWTQQY

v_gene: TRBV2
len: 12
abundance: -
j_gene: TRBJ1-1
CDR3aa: ASGQQGIHTEAF

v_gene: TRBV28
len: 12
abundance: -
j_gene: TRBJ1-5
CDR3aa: ASSSSGPQQPQH

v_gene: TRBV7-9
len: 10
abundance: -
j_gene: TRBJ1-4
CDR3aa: ASTQGSGKLF

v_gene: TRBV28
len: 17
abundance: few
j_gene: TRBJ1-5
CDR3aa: ASSFSSDRPRVGNQPQH

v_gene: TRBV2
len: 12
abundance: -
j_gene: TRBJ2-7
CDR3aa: ASSEEAGYYEQY

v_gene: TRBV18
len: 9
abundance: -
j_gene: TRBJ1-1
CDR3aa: ASSGNTEAF

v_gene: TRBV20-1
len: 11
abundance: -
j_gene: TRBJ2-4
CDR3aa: SASTSGAGIQY

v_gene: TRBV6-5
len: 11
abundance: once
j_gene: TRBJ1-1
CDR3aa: ASSSGTGPQAF

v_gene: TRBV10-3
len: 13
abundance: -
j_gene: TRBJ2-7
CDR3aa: AISEQGALSYEQY

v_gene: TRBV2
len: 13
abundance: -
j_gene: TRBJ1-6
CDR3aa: ASSVPKDGQSPLH

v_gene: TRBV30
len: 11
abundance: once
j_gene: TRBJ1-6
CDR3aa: AWRPRGNSALH

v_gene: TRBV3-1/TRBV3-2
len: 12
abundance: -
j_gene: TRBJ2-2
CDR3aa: ASSRSTSTGELF

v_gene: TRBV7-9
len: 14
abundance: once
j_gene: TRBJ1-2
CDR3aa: ASRGAGTVNLGGYT

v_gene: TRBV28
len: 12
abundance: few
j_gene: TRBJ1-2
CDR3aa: ASSFRRDNYGYT

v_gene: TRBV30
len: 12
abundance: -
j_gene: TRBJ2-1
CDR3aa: AWDRDRGGYEQF